This paragraph reports one T cell receptor beta chain. Its antigen is currently unknown. These data originate in a study of T cells in Graves' hyperthyroidism and ophthalmopathy. General study points: Most expanded thyroid clonotypes above 0.001 recurred in blood. A model of 13 V-J pairs discriminated ophthalmopathy from stable hyperthyroidism.

Amplified TCR beta CDR3 regions derived from RNA transcripts. A set of HTBI primers served as the primers for a first-round RT-PCR of the TCR CDR3. TCRdb re-derived calls from the multiplex PCR reads in MiXCR, one entry per CDR3 protein. Seen here are fewer than 750,000 distinct CDR3 sequences, roughly 15% observed once, and the top ten hold around 12%. Uncontrolled infection, other autoimmune disease, pregnancy or lactation led to exclusion. Germline CDR1 MDHEN, CDR2 SYDVKM. The CDR3 loop spans 14 amino acids. V shed 7 bases and J 3 bases; nucleotides not matched to a gene: 5. The J gene is TRBJ1-1, the V gene TRBV28; 10 nucleotides align to TRBD1. Sequencing used blood. This sequence originates from a woman between 50 and 59 years old with Graves' ophthalmopathy. The CDR3 here is CASIPGQGYTEAFF. CDR3 DNA: TGTGCCAGCATCCCGGGACAGGGGTACACTGAAGCTTTCTTT.